These 27 T cell receptor beta chains came from one sample sequenced in a study of cytomegalovirus exposure and HLA in healthy donors. PCR was performed using 60 Vbeta and 13 Jbeta primers. This table comes from immunoSEQ multiplex PCR, and its TCRdb copy is limited to in-frame clones, with some not included. The sample records over 150,000 clones, roughly two thirds being singletons. Sequencing was carried out using PBMCs. These receptor sequences come from a woman in her thirties or forties in good health and CMV-seropositive.

This clone was detected only a few times. This chain uses TRBV7-2 with TRBJ1-1; the D is unclear. V was clipped by 2 bases and J by 5 bases, with 12 bases between them. From germline, CDR1 is SGHTA and CDR2 FQGNSA. The CDR3 runs to 14 residues. The DNA of the CDR3 is TGTGCCAGCAGCTTATATCGGGGTGAGACTGAAGCTTTCTTT. This sequence encodes CASSLYRGETEAFF.

This chain connects TRBV27 to TRBJ2-2; tentatively, D is TRBD1 (5 bases). Trimming took off 7 bases at V and 0 bases at J, with 12 bases between the two ends. The CDR3 extends over 15 amino acids. CDR1 and CDR2 from the germline V gene are MNHEY and SMNVEV (reference sequence). Here the CDR3 reads CASTQGAPNTGELFF. In DNA, the CDR3 is TGTGCCAGCACCCAAGGGGCCCCGAACACCGGGGAGCTGTTTTTT.

The chain joins TRBV4-2 to TRBJ1-4; a possible D gene is TRBD1 (5 bases). V shed 0 bases and J shed 8 bases, with 7 bases lying between them. There are 13 residues in the CDR3. CDR1 is LGHNA, CDR2 YNFKEQ, per germline. The CDR3 bases are TGTGCCAGCAGCCAAGATGGGGCCGAAAAACTGTTTTTT. Protein sequence: CASSQDGAEKLFF.

V gene TRBV5-1 combines with J gene TRBJ2-7; 9 bases map to TRBD2. Germline V gives CDR1 SGHRS, CDR2 YFSETQ. The CDR3 extends over 14 amino acids. The junction had 3 bases not matched to a gene; V was cut back by 4 bases and J by 1 base. The CDR3 nucleotides read TGCGCCAGCAGCGTGACTAGCGGATCCTACGAGCAGTACTTC. Its protein is CASSVTSGSYEQYF.

The rearrangement joins TRBV4-3 to TRBJ2-3; 11 bases match TRBD2. Germline values: CDR1 LGHNA, CDR2 YSLEER. The CDR3 covers 16 residues. Trimming cost V 6 bases and J 1 base; bases outside gene matches: 6. The CDR3 is CASRQSGLAGTDTQYF. CDR3 in DNA: TGCGCCAGCAGGCAATCGGGACTAGCGGGCACAGATACGCAGTATTTT.

This chain joins TRBV7-2 and TRBJ2-3; weak D call: TRBD1 (6 bases). The ends were cut back, 2 bases at V and 2 bases at J, with 14 bases in the middle. CDR1 is SGHTA and CDR2 is FQGNSA in the germline V gene. The CDR3 is 16 amino acids. CDR3 region: CASSLFGQSITDTQYF. In DNA form, the CDR3 reads TGTGCCAGCAGCTTATTCGGACAGTCGATCACAGATACGCAGTATTTT.

The V call is TRBV7-3, the J call TRBJ1-1, with a possible D match to TRBD1 (5 bases). This CDR3 spans 15 amino acids. Trimming removed 4 bases from V and 5 bases from J, with 17 bases in between. Germline CDR1 SGHTA, CDR2 FQGTGA. CDR3 DNA: TGTGCCAGCAGCTCCGCCGGCGGGGGTAGAACTGAAGCTTTCTTT. Its translation is CASSSAGGGRTEAFF.

The V and J genes are TRBV5-3 and TRBJ2-5, with D possibly TRBD2 on 6 matching bases. TRBV5-3 is an open reading frame, and its role is uncertain. V lost 4 bases, J lost 6 bases, and 22 bases lay in between. CDR3 length: 16 amino acids. CDR3: CARSRLGGGMLQTQYF. The CDR3 nucleotides are TGTGCCAGAAGCCGTCTGGGGGGAGGAATGCTTCAGACCCAGTACTTC.

The rearrangement uses TRBV19 and TRBJ2-7, with D hard to call. The CDR3 has 12 residues. Germline values: CDR1 LNHDA, CDR2 SQIVND (reference sequence). The germline V and J ends were trimmed by 7 bases and 3 bases, with 10 bases remaining between them. This chain's CDR3 is CASMGPHYEQYF. The CDR3 DNA is TGTGCCAGTATGGGCCCACACTACGAGCAGTACTTC.

Only one count was recorded for this clone. This chain links TRBV7-2 with TRBJ1-5; D perhaps matches TRBD1 (6 bases). Looked up from germline, CDR1 is SGHTA and CDR2 is FQGNSA. This CDR3 has 12 amino acids. V was clipped by 2 bases and J by 9 bases, with 8 bases between them. This CDR3 reads CASSLWGPPQHF. In DNA, the CDR3 is TGTGCCAGCAGCTTATGGGGGCCGCCCCAGCATTTT.

This chain joins TRBV28 and TRBJ1-4; D not certain. Germline V CDR1 and CDR2: MDHEN, SYDVKM. With 6 bases removed from V and 3 bases from J, the gap between germline ends came to 5 bases. There are 12 residues in the CDR3. The CDR3 DNA reads TGTGCCAGCAGCTCAGCTAATGAAAAACTGTTTTTT. Its translation is CASSSANEKLFF.

The chain is built from TRBV4-1 and TRBJ2-1; 9 nucleotides align to TRBD2. The CDR3 covers 15 residues. Germline V gene lookup returns CDR1 MGHRA and CDR2 YSYEKL. V lost 6 bases to trimming and J lost 7 bases; unmatched junction nucleotides: 10. The CDR3 bases are TGCGCCAGCAGACGAGGCGGGGGGGTTAAGAATGAGCAGTTCTTC. Residues: CASRRGGGVKNEQFF.

The CDR3 DNA reads as TGTGCCAGCTCACTGTTGACTAGCGGATCCTACAATGAGCAGTTCTTC. This codes for CASSLLTSGSYNEQFF. V and J are TRBV18 and TRBJ2-1; 9 nucleotides align to TRBD2. V shed 4 bases, J shed 1 base, and the junction held 5 bases outside the gene matches. The CDR3 length is 16 residues. CDR1 KGHSH and CDR2 LQKENI come from the germline V gene.

This clone showed up just once. The chain links TRBV29-1 to TRBJ2-7; 10 nucleotides align to TRBD1. CDR1 SQVTM and CDR2 ANQGSEA come from the germline V gene. V was pared by 4 bases and J by 6 bases, with 6 bases of the junction left unmatched. The CDR3 spans 13 residues. The CDR3 region is CSVVGTGVAEQYF. CDR3 nucleotides: TGCAGCGTTGTCGGGACAGGGGTTGCCGAGCAGTACTTC.

This clone was seen a handful of times. V gene TRBV19 combines with J gene TRBJ2-3, with 12 bases fitting TRBD1. Germline values: CDR1 LNHDA, CDR2 SQIVND (reference sequence). Germline trimming cut 8 bases from V and 4 bases from J; bases unmatched to any gene: 7. The CDR3 is made up of 15 amino acids. Here the CDR3 reads CASGRGTGGADTQYF. The CDR3 coding sequence is TGTGCCAGTGGGCGCGGGACAGGGGGCGCAGATACGCAGTATTTT.

The rearrangement links TRBV19 to TRBJ1-1; no definite D call. The CDR3 covers 16 residues. The V and J ends lost 2 bases and 0 bases respectively, with 13 bases between them. Germline assignment: CDR1 LNHDA and CDR2 SQIVND (reference sequence). The CDR3 reads CASSITGEIMNTEAFF. In nucleotides, the CDR3 is TGTGCCAGTAGTATAACCGGGGAAATCATGAACACTGAAGCTTTCTTT. Based on the CDR3 plus reference TRBV19 and TRBJ1-1, the full variable domain is DGGITQSPKYLFRKEGQNVTLSCEQNLNHDAMYWYRQDPGQGLRLIYYSQIVNDFQKGDIAEGYSVSREKKESFPLTVTSAQKNPTAFYLCASSITGEIMNTEAFFGQGTRLTVV.

The chain links TRBV7-2 to TRBJ2-1, with TRBD1 as a possible D gene (6 bases). The CDR3 has 15 residues. V lost 1 base and J 8 bases, leaving 15 bases between the germline ends. Looked up from germline, CDR1 is SGHTA and CDR2 is FQGNSA. The CDR3 loop reads CASSLDGLQGDEQFF. The CDR3 bases are TGTGCCAGCAGCTTAGACGGATTACAGGGCGATGAGCAGTTCTTC.

The J gene is TRBJ2-3, the V gene TRBV5-4, with 8 bases aligning to TRBD1. Trimming removed 4 bases from V and 4 bases from J; junction bases left unmatched: 8. CDR3 size: 15 residues. From germline, CDR1 is SGHNT and CDR2 YYREEE (reference sequence). The CDR3 DNA reads as TGTGCCAGCAGCGCCCGGACAGGGTCCCCAGATACGCAGTATTTT. This sequence encodes CASSARTGSPDTQYF.

The chain has TRBV27 and TRBJ1-2, with unresolved D. Per the germline V gene, CDR1 is MNHEY and CDR2 is SMNVEV (reference sequence). Trimming took 5 bases from V and 8 from J, leaving 9 bases between them. This CDR3 has 11 amino acids. The CDR3 loop is CASSNQRGYTF. As DNA, the CDR3 is TGTGCCAGCAGTAACCAGAGGGGCTACACCTTC.

The gene calls are TRBV7-9 and TRBJ1-3; no definite D call. Germline values: CDR1 SEHNR, CDR2 FQNEAQ (reference sequence). The CDR3 has 15 amino acids. V was shortened by 6 bases and J by 2 bases, with 14 bases between the two germline ends. Here the CDR3 DNA reads TGTGCCAGCAGGTTCCAAAGGGAGGCTGGAAACACCATATATTTT. It encodes CASRFQREAGNTIYF.

The V gene is TRBV20-1, the J gene TRBJ1-4; D is undetermined. This CDR3 is built from 11 residues. Germline CDR1 and CDR2: DFQATT and SNEGSKA (reference sequence). V was clipped by 7 bases and J by 8 bases, with 11 bases between them. The CDR3 here is CSGYSGEKLFF. CDR3 sequence (DNA): TGCAGTGGTTACAGCGGCGAAAAACTGTTTTTT.

In DNA form, the CDR3 reads TGTGCCAGTAGTATAGACGGGACAGGACTCACAGATACGCAGTATTTT. Amino acids: CASSIDGTGLTDTQYF. The chain recombines TRBV19 with TRBJ2-3; 8 bases line up with TRBD1. Germline V lookup: CDR1 LNHDA, CDR2 SQIVND (reference sequence). The ends lost 0 bases at V and 2 bases at J; junction bases unmatched: 4. CDR3 length: 16 residues.

The chain couples TRBV6-5 to TRBJ2-1; 7 bases are a match to TRBD2. V trimming: 6 bases; J trimming: 8 bases; junction bases outside the gene matches: 4. The CDR3 runs to 12 residues. Germline CDR1 reads MNHEY; CDR2 reads SVGAGI. Written as DNA, the CDR3 is TGTGCCAGCAGCGAAACTAGCGATGAGCAGTTCTTC. It translates to CASSETSDEQFF.

The rearrangement uses TRBV7-3 and TRBJ2-7, with 11 nucleotides matching TRBD1. The ends lost 1 base at V and 5 bases at J; junction bases unmatched: 7. Germline CDR1 SGHTA, CDR2 FQGTGA. The CDR3 sequence is 16 residues long. The CDR3 DNA is TGTGCCAGCAGCTTAATGCCTGGACAGGGGGCAGACGAGCAGTACTTC. Translation gives CASSLMPGQGADEQYF.

The chain links TRBV6-6 to TRBJ2-3, with a tentative D call TRBD1 (5 bases). V was shortened by 3 bases and J by 2 bases, with 15 bases between the two germline ends. The CDR3 has 16 residues. Germline V gene data show CDR1 as MNHNY and CDR2 as SVGAGI (reference sequence). The CDR3 here is CASSYSYKTDTDTQYF. CDR3 sequence (DNA): TGTGCCAGCAGTTATTCCTATAAGACAGACACAGATACGCAGTATTTT.

The J gene is TRBJ2-7, the V gene TRBV7-2; 8 bases are shared with TRBD2. CDR1 is SGHTA and CDR2 is FQGNSA in the germline V gene. V trimming: 4 bases; J trimming: 6 bases; junction bases outside the gene matches: 11. The CDR3 consists of 15 residues. The CDR3 DNA follows: TGTGCCAGCAGCTGGGAAGCGGGAGTTACGCGCGAGCAGTACTTC. It yields the protein CASSWEAGVTREQYF.

The V and J genes are TRBV19 and TRBJ2-5; maybe TRBD1 (6 bases). The CDR3 extends over 14 amino acids. Germline CDR1 reads LNHDA; CDR2 reads SQIVND (reference sequence). Trimming shortened V by 4 bases and J by 1 base, and 10 bases separated the two germline ends. CDR3 protein: CASSTTGFQETQYF. The CDR3, as DNA: TGTGCCAGTAGTACCACAGGGTTCCAAGAGACCCAGTACTTC.